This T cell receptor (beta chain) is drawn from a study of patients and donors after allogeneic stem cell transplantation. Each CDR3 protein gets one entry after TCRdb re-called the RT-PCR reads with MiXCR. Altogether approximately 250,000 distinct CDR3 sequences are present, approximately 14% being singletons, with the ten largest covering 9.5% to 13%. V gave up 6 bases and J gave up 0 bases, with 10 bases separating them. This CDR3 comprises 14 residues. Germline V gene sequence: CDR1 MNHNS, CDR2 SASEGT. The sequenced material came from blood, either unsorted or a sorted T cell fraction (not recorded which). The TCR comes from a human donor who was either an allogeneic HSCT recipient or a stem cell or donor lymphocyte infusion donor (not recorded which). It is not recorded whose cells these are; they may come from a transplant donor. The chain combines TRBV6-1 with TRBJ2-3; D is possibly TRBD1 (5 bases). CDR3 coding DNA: TGTGCCAGCAGAGTCGGACAAAGCACAGATACGCAGTATTTT. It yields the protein CASRVGQSTDTQYF.